The table lists the clone carrying this T cell receptor (beta chain) with a few counts. Under the authors' procedure: Variation in CDR3 across clinicopathological groups served as the basis for constructing a distant-metastasis classifier in papillary thyroid cancer. MiXCR re-clonotyped the PCR reads for TCRdb. The V and J calls reflect TCRdb's pipeline rather than the authors' work. The sample includes 12,000 or so clones, about 12% of them seen just once. Thyroid surgery was performed in patients who had received no treatment beforehand. These data originate in a study of metastatic and nonmetastatic thyroid tumors. This CDR3 spans 13 amino acids. The V end lost 7 bases, the J end lost 5 bases, and 11 bases lay between the germline ends. Looked up from germline, CDR1 is MNHNS and CDR2 is SASEGT.

The material sequenced was blood. V gene TRBV6-1 combines with J gene TRBJ1-4; D unresolved. The receptor comes from a female donor with papillary thyroid cancer or a benign thyroid nodule (not recorded which). Some clones in this sample may be carry-over from other donors' samples. The CDR3 nucleotides are TGTGCCAGCATCCCCGTGAGGAATGAAAAACTGTTTTTT. Amino acid sequence: CASIPVRNEKLFF.